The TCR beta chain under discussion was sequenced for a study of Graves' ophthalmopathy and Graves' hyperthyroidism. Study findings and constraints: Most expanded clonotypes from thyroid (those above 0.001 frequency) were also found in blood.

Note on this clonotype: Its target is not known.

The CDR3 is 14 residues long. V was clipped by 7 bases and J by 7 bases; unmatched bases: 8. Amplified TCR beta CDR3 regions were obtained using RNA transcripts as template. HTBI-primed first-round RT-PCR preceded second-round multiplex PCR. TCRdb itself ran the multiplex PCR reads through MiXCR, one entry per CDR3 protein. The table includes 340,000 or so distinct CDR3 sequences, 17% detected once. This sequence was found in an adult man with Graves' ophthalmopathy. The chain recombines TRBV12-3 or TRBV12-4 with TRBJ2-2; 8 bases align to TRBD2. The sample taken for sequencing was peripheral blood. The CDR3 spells CASKGSGNGGELFF. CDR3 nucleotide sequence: TGTGCCAGCAAGGGTAGCGGGAACGGCGGGGAGCTGTTTTTT.